Listed below are T cell receptor beta chains from one sample, sequenced in a study of STAT3 mutations in large granular lymphocyte leukemia. Only in-frame clones appear in the TCRdb table, and some are missing; sequencing was by immunoSEQ multiplex PCR. The data hold 15,000 or so clones, with more than 65% observed a single time. The sample taken for sequencing was peripheral blood mononuclear cells. These receptors all stem from a man aged 55 to 70 with T-cell large granular lymphocyte leukemia. Some clones in this sample may be carry-over from other donors' samples. Both conserved end residues are part of each CDR3. D genes are given only for firm matches. Clone sizes are given selectively: once, few, many, or a class where the clone is expanded.

D	V	size	J	CDR3	DNA
NA	TRBV30	NA	TRBJ2-7	CAWTWGVSREQYF	TGTGCCTGGACGTGGGGGGTAAGCCGCGAGCAGTACTTC
NA	TRBV27	NA	TRBJ2-7	CASIMAASASYEQYF	TGTGCCAGCATTATGGCAGCGAGTGCCTCCTACGAGCAGTACTTC
TRBD1	TRBV25-1	NA	TRBJ2-7	CASSDPGQGSSYEQYF	TGTGCCAGCAGTGACCCGGGACAGGGGAGCTCCTACGAGCAGTACTTC
NA	TRBV5-1	NA	TRBJ1-2	CASSLYAGSNYGYTF	TGCGCCAGCAGCTTGTATGCAGGGTCTAACTATGGCTACACCTTC
TRBD2	TRBV4-2	NA	TRBJ2-3	CASSQWAGGTTDTQYF	TGTGCCAGCAGCCAATGGGCGGGAGGAACCACAGATACGCAGTATTTT
TRBD1	TRBV7-9	NA	TRBJ2-3	CASSRSGTDTDTQYF	TGTGCCAGCAGCAGATCCGGGACAGACACAGATACGCAGTATTTT
TRBD2	TRBV4-3	NA	TRBJ2-1	CASSQGLAGDINEQFF	TGCGCCAGCAGCCAGGGACTAGCGGGAGATATAAATGAGCAGTTCTTC
NA	TRBV15	NA	TRBJ1-2	CATSPRGGDGYTF	TGTGCCACCAGCCCGAGGGGCGGGGATGGCTACACCTTC
NA	TRBV30	NA	TRBJ2-7	CALKVTYEQYF	TGTGCCCTAAAGGTAACCTACGAGCAGTACTTC
TRBD1	TRBV5-6	NA	TRBJ2-7	CASSLARGTGFHEQYF	TGTGCCAGCAGCTTGGCCCGCGGGACAGGGTTTCACGAGCAGTACTTC
NA	TRBV15	NA	TRBJ1-2	CATSRGGGNYGYTF	TGTGCCACCAGCAGAGGTGGCGGGAACTATGGCTACACCTTC
NA	TRBV5-5	NA	TRBJ2-7	CASSQDRDGEYEQYF	TGTGCCAGCAGCCAAGACCGGGACGGGGAATACGAGCAGTACTTC
TRBD2	TRBV30	NA	TRBJ2-5	CAWSAQGTSGFVGETQYF	TGTGCCTGGAGTGCCCAGGGGACTAGCGGCTTCGTTGGAGAGACCCAGTACTTC
NA	TRBV7-3	NA	TRBJ2-5	CASSLGERYETQYF	TGTGCCAGCAGCTTAGGAGAGCGATATGAGACCCAGTACTTC
NA	TRBV4-3	once	TRBJ2-1	CASSLKRAGEQFF	TGCGCCAGCAGCCTAAAGAGGGCCGGCGAGCAGTTCTTC
TRBD2	TRBV5-1	NA	TRBJ2-7	CASSLGRLAGGDEQYF	TGCGCCAGCAGCTTGGGGCGACTAGCGGGAGGGGACGAGCAGTACTTC
NA	TRBV5-1	NA	TRBJ1-2	CASRVQGQTGGYTF	TGCGCCAGCAGGGTCCAAGGACAGACAGGTGGCTACACCTTC
TRBD1	TRBV4-3	NA	TRBJ1-2	CASSQDIQGQIYGYTF	TGCGCCAGCAGCCAAGATATACAGGGGCAAATCTATGGCTACACCTTC
TRBD1	TRBV6-6	once	TRBJ2-5	CASSFPQGQETQYF	TGTGCCAGCAGTTTTCCACAGGGGCAAGAGACCCAGTACTTC
NA	TRBV5-4	NA	TRBJ2-2	CASSPQVVNTGELFF	TGTGCCAGCAGCCCCCAGGTAGTGAACACCGGGGAGCTGTTTTTT
TRBD2	TRBV5-4	NA	TRBJ2-7	CASSHTGTSGPYSPYEQYF	TGTGCCAGCAGCCATACCGGGACTAGCGGGCCCTATTCCCCCTACGAGCAGTACTTC
TRBD1	TRBV13	NA	TRBJ2-7	CASSPVRTGDYEQYF	TGTGCCAGCAGCCCCGTGAGGACAGGGGACTACGAGCAGTACTTC
NA	TRBV30	NA	TRBJ1-5	CAWAGGQDQPQHF	TGTGCCTGGGCGGGGGGGCAGGATCAGCCCCAGCATTTT
NA	TRBV5-1	NA	TRBJ2-1	CASSSGGSAYNEQFF	TGCGCCAGCAGCTCGGGCGGGTCTGCATACAATGAGCAGTTCTTC
TRBD1	TRBV4-2	NA	TRBJ1-2	CASRPTGDPYGYTF	TGTGCCAGCAGACCAACAGGGGACCCTTATGGCTACACCTTC
NA	TRBV11-2	NA	TRBJ1-2	CASSFHGGDYGYTF	TGTGCCAGCAGCTTCCATGGGGGGGACTATGGCTACACCTTC
NA	TRBV11-1	NA	TRBJ2-7	CASAEVSYEQYF	TGTGCCAGCGCAGAAGTATCCTACGAGCAGTACTTC
TRBD1	TRBV5-4	few	TRBJ2-1	CASTDRGRARNEQFF	TGTGCCAGCACCGACAGGGGAAGGGCCCGCAATGAGCAGTTCTTC
TRBD2	TRBV2	NA	TRBJ2-2	CASSFTSGTTDTGELFF	TGTGCCAGCAGTTTTACTAGCGGGACAACGGACACCGGGGAGCTGTTTTTT
NA	TRBV20-1	NA	TRBJ2-7	CSASGSYEQYF	TGCAGTGCTAGTGGGTCCTACGAGCAGTACTTC